This TCR beta chain was profiled in a study of cytomegalovirus exposure and HLA in healthy donors. Germline V gives CDR1 MNHNY, CDR2 SVGAGI (reference sequence). After removal of 6 bases from V and 3 bases from J, the junction contained 9 bases not matched to a gene. The CDR3 covers 15 residues. This clone has more than one count but fewer than ten. The PCR employed 60 Vbeta primers together with 13 Jbeta primers. Method: immunoSEQ multiplex PCR; TCRdb's copy keeps in-frame clones and lacks some. Of some 150,000 clones listed, less than 90% are singletons. The rearrangement joins TRBV6-6 to TRBJ2-7, with 9 nucleotides matching TRBD1. Sequenced sample: PBMCs. The receptor comes from a woman between 50 and 59 years old in good health and CMV-seropositive. For the CDR3, the DNA is TGTGCCAGCAGCGAATATCCGGGACAGGGCTACGAGCAGTACTTC. The encoded protein is CASSEYPGQGYEQYF.